A selection of T cell receptor beta chains follows, all from one sample in a study of T and B cells in COVID-19 patients. TCRdb re-called the multiplex PCR reads through MiXCR, storing one row per CDR3 protein. Seen here are roughly 25,000 distinct CDR3 sequences, about 31% observed once, and the top ten hold about 1.7%. The source material was blood. These receptors originate from a human donor who had recovered from COVID-19. Both conserved end residues are part of each CDR3. A D gene is named only where the DNA matches it firmly. The size field is filled for only some rows; it gives once, few, many or a size class.

.	TRBV12-3/TRBV12-4	TRBJ2-7	TRBD1	CASTSPTGNRYEQYF	TGTGCCAGCACCTCCCCGACAGGGAATCGGTACGAGCAGTACTTC
.	TRBV20-1	TRBJ2-1	.	CSASVVASDSSSYNEQFF	TGCAGTGCTAGTGTCGTTGCATCGGACAGCAGCTCCTACAATGAGCAGTTCTTC
.	TRBV20-1	TRBJ1-5	.	CSARATGNFNQPQHF	TGCAGTGCTAGAGCAACAGGGAACTTCAATCAGCCCCAGCATTTT
medium-sized	TRBV19	TRBJ1-4	.	CASSRGQANEKLFF	TGTGCCAGTAGTCGAGGTCAGGCTAATGAAAAACTGTTTTTT
few	TRBV18	TRBJ1-1	TRBD1	CASSPSQGGMNTEAFF	TGTGCCAGCTCACCGTCGCAGGGGGGTATGAACACTGAAGCTTTCTTT
few	TRBV7-2	TRBJ1-4	.	CASSPRTPGKLFF	TGTGCCAGCAGCCCCCGAACTCCGGGAAAACTGTTTTTT
.	TRBV6-5	TRBJ1-1	.	CASSYSVRNEAFF	TGTGCCAGCAGTTACTCGGTCAGGAATGAAGCTTTCTTT
few	TRBV6-5	TRBJ1-2	.	CASSYSYRENGYTF	TGTGCCAGCAGTTACTCCTACAGGGAAAATGGCTACACCTTC
many	TRBV6-2/TRBV6-3	TRBJ2-3	.	CASSILATDTQYF	TGTGCCAGCAGTATACTAGCCACAGATACGCAGTATTTT
few	TRBV19	TRBJ1-2	TRBD1	CASSTWGQRPNYGYTF	TGTGCCAGTAGTACGTGGGGACAGCGACCAAACTATGGCTACACCTTC
.	TRBV19	TRBJ2-7	.	CASSIPGTSTYEQYF	TGTGCCAGTAGTATCCCCGGGACCTCTACCTACGAGCAGTACTTC
many	TRBV6-6	TRBJ1-3	.	CASSKGLVGGNTIYF	TGTGCCAGCAGTAAGGGACTCGTTGGTGGAAACACCATATATTTT
medium-sized	TRBV29-1	TRBJ2-1	.	CSVDLVRGEQFF	TGCAGCGTTGATCTAGTTCGGGGTGAGCAGTTCTTC
.	TRBV19	TRBJ1-3	TRBD1	CASSKKGDSFGNTIYF	TGTGCCAGCAGCAAAAAAGGGGACAGTTTTGGAAACACCATATATTTT
many	TRBV19	TRBJ2-7	TRBD1	CASSIGSGTVGSYEQYF	TGTGCCAGTAGTATAGGTTCCGGGACAGTCGGCTCCTACGAGCAGTACTTC
.	TRBV6-6	TRBJ2-2	TRBD1	CAGRQGLSGELFF	TGTGCCGGACGACAGGGGCTATCGGGGGAGCTGTTTTTT
.	TRBV10-3	TRBJ1-6	.	CATLRASGDSPLHF	TGTGCCACCCTAAGGGCCTCTGGGGATTCACCCCTCCACTTT
.	TRBV12-3/TRBV12-4	TRBJ1-2	.	CASAPGARPYTF	TGTGCCAGCGCCCCAGGGGCCCGACCCTACACCTTC
few	TRBV4-3	TRBJ2-1	.	CASSQDNRPNEQFF	TGCGCCAGCAGCCAAGATAATCGCCCCAATGAGCAGTTCTTC
.	TRBV6-2/TRBV6-3	TRBJ1-5	TRBD1	CASSGTGDQPQHF	TGTGCCAGTTCTGGGACAGGGGATCAGCCCCAGCATTTT
few	TRBV12-3/TRBV12-4	TRBJ2-3	TRBD2	CASSLRTSGAGTQYF	TGTGCCAGCAGTTTACGGACTAGCGGGGCTGGTACGCAGTATTTT
.	TRBV27	TRBJ2-1	TRBD2	CASSCRPSGGNEQFF	TGTGCCAGCAGTTGCCGGCCCAGCGGGGGAAATGAGCAGTTCTTC
.	TRBV20-1	TRBJ2-1	.	CSAWGNEQFF	TGCAGTGCCTGGGGCAATGAGCAGTTCTTC
medium-sized	TRBV29-1	TRBJ2-1	TRBD1	CSARQGVYNEQFF	TGCAGCGCTAGACAGGGGGTCTACAATGAGCAGTTCTTC
.	TRBV6-5	TRBJ1-2	.	CASSQQRARGYTF	TGTGCCAGCAGCCAACAGAGGGCTCGGGGCTACACCTTC
.	TRBV10-3	TRBJ1-2	.	CAISEDAYGYTF	TGTGCCATCAGCGAGGATGCCTATGGCTACACCTTC
.	TRBV27	TRBJ2-7	TRBD1	CASSLGTEGTYEQYF	TGTGCCAGCAGTTTAGGGACAGAGGGAACCTACGAGCAGTACTTC
few	TRBV19	TRBJ1-2	.	CASSFTTNYGYTF	TGTGCCAGTAGTTTCACCACTAACTATGGCTACACCTTC
many	TRBV15	TRBJ2-3	.	CATSRPGRPIGTDTQYF	TGTGCCACCAGCCGTCCGGGCAGGCCGATTGGCACAGATACGCAGTATTTT
few	TRBV5-6	TRBJ2-1	TRBD2	CASSLIRLAPYNEQFF	TGTGCCAGCAGCTTGATCCGACTAGCCCCCTACAATGAGCAGTTCTTC
few	TRBV12-3/TRBV12-4	TRBJ2-2	TRBD2	CASSFGGGGELFF	TGTGCCAGCAGTTTTGGGGGGGGCGGGGAGCTGTTTTTT
many	TRBV6-5	TRBJ2-2	.	CASSPPSDTGELFF	TGTGCCAGCAGTCCCCCTTCAGATACCGGGGAGCTGTTTTTT
.	TRBV5-5	TRBJ2-1	TRBD2	CASSQFTTSDLQFF	TGCGCCAGCAGCCAATTCACCACTAGCGACCTACAGTTCTTC
few	TRBV6-2/TRBV6-3	TRBJ2-7	.	CASSSLRVAASYEQYF	TGTGCCAGCAGTTCACTCAGGGTAGCGGCCTCCTACGAGCAGTACTTC
few	TRBV19	TRBJ2-7	.	CASSIPGGQGTYEQYF	TGTGCCAGTAGTATACCTGGAGGGCAGGGCACCTACGAGCAGTACTTC
.	TRBV18	TRBJ1-2	.	CASSHTVENYGYTF	TGTGCCAGCTCACATACAGTCGAGAACTATGGCTACACCTTC
medium-sized	TRBV19	TRBJ2-2	.	CASSIGQISGGELFF	TGTGCCAGTAGTATAGGGCAGATCTCGGGCGGGGAGCTGTTTTTT
.	TRBV15	TRBJ1-3	.	CATSREVQAGNTIYF	TGTGCCACCAGCAGAGAAGTGCAGGCTGGAAACACCATATATTTT
medium-sized	TRBV27	TRBJ2-2	.	CASSLGGTQNTGELFF	TGTGCCAGCAGCTTGGGGGGGACACAGAACACCGGGGAGCTGTTTTTT
.	TRBV27	TRBJ1-4	TRBD1	CASSLGTGAREKLFF	TGTGCCAGCAGTTTGGGGACAGGGGCGAGGGAAAAACTGTTTTTT
.	TRBV20-1	TRBJ2-5	.	CSASQPKGTLQETQYF	TGCAGTGCTTCACAACCAAAGGGGACACTTCAAGAGACCCAGTACTTC